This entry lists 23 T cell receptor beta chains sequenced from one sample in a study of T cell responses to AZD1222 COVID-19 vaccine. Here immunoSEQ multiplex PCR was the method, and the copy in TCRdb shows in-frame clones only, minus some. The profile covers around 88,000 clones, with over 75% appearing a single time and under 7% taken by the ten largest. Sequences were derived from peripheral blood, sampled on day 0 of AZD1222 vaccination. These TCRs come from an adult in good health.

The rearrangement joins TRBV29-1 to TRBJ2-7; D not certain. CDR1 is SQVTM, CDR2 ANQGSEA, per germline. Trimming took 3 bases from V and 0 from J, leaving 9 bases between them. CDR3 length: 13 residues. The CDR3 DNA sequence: TGCAGCGTTGACGCGACGGGCTCCTACGAGCAGTACTTC. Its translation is CSVDATGSYEQYF.

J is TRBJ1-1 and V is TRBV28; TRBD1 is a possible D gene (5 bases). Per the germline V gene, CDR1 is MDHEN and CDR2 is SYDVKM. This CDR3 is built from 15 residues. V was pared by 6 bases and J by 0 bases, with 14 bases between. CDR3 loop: CASRNRDSVNTEAFF. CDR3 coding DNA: TGTGCCAGCAGGAACCGGGACTCAGTGAACACTGAAGCTTTCTTT.

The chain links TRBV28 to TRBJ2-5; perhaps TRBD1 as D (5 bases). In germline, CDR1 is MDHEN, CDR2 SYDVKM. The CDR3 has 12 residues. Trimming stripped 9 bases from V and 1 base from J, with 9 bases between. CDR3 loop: CASRTLQETQYF. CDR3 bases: TGTGCCAGTAGGACACTCCAAGAGACCCAGTACTTC.

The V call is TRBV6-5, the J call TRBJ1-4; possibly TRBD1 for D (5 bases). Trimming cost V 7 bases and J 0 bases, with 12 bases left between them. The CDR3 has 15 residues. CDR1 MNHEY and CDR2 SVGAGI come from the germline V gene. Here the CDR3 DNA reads TGTGCCAGCACTTCGGGGCCAGCAACTAATGAAAAACTGTTTTTT. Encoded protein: CASTSGPATNEKLFF.

The CDR3 nucleotides read TGTGCCAGCAGTTTACCGGGACAGCAAGCCTACGAGCAGTACTTC. The encoded protein is CASSLPGQQAYEQYF. This rearrangement joins TRBV28 to TRBJ2-7; TRBD1 matches 7 bases. Germline V gene sequence: CDR1 MDHEN, CDR2 SYDVKM. The V segment lost 2 bases and the J segment 2 bases; nucleotides outside the gene matches: 6. This CDR3 region has 15 residues.

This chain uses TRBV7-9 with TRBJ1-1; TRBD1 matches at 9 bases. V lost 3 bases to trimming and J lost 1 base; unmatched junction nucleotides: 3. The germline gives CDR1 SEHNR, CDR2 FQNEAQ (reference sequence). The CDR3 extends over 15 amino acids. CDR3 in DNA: TGTGCCAGCAGCTTCGACAGGGGGGAGAACACTGAAGCTTTCTTT. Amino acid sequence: CASSFDRGENTEAFF. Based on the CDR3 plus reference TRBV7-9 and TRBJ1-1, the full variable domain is DTGVSQNPRHKITKRGQNVTFRCDPISEHNRLYWYRQTLGQGPEFLTYFQNEAQLEKSRLLSDRFSAERPKGSFSTLEIQRTEQGDSAMYLCASSFDRGENTEAFFGQGTRLTVV.

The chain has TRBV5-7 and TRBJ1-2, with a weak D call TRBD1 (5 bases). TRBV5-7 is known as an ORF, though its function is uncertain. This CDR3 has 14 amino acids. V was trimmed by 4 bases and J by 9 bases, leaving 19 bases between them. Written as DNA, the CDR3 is TGTGCCAGCAGCCCCTTTACAGGATCTTCTAGCTACACCTTC. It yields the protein CASSPFTGSSSYTF.

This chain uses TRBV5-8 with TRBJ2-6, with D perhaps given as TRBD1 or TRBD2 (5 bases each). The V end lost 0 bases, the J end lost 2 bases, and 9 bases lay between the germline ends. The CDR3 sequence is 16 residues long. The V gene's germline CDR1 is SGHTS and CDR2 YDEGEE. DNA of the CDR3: TGTGCCAGCAGCTTGGGAGGGACCGCTGGGGCCAACGTCCTGACTTTC. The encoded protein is CASSLGGTAGANVLTF.

This CDR3 reads CAISESRGRSSEQFF. Written as DNA, the CDR3 is TGTGCCATCAGTGAGTCGCGGGGGCGATCAAGTGAGCAGTTCTTC. J is TRBJ2-1 and V is TRBV10-3, with a possible D match to TRBD2 (7 bases). Deletions cut 0 bases from V and 9 bases from J, with 15 bases between. The CDR3 sequence is 15 residues long. CDR1 and CDR2 (germline): ENHRY, SYGVKD.

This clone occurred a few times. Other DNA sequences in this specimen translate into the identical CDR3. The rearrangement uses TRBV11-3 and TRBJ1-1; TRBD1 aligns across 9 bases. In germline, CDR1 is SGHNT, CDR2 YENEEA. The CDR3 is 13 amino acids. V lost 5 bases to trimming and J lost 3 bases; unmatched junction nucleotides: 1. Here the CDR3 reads CASSRDRDTEAFF. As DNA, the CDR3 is TGTGCCAGCAGCCGGGACAGGGACACTGAAGCTTTCTTT. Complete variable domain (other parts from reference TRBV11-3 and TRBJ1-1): EAGVVQSPRYKIIEKKQPVAFWCNPISGHNTLYWYLQNLGQGPELLIRYENEEAVDDSQLPKDRFSAERLKGVDSTLKIQPAELGDSAVYLCASSRDRDTEAFFGQGTRLTVV.

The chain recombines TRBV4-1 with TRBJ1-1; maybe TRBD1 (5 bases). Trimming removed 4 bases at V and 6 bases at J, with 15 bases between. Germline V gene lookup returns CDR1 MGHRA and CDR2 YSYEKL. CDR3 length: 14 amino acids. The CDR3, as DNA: TGCGCCAGCAGCCGGGCGCAGGGATTCGCTGAAGCTTTCTTT. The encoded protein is CASSRAQGFAEAFF.

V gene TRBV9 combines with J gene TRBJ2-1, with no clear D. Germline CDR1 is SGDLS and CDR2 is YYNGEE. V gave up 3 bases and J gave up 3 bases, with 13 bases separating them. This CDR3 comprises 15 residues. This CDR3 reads CASSASGSSYNEQFF. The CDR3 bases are TGTGCCAGCAGCGCCTCGGGCTCGAGCTACAATGAGCAGTTCTTC.

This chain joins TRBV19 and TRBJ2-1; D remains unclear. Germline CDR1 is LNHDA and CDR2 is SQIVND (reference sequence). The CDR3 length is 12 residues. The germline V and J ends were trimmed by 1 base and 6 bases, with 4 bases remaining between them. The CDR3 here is CASSIGSNEQFF. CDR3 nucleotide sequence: TGTGCCAGTAGTATAGGCAGCAATGAGCAGTTCTTC.

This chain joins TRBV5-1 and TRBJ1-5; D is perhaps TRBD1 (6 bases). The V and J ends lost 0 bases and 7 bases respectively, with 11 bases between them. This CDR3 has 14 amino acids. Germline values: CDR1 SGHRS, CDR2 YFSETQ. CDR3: CASSLVTGTQPQHF. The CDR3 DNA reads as TGCGCCAGCAGCTTGGTAACAGGGACACAGCCCCAGCATTTT.

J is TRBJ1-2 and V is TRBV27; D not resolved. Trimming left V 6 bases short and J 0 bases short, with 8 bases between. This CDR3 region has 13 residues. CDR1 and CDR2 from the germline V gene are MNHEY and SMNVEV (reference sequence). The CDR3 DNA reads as TGTGCCAGCAGGGATAGAGCTAACTATGGCTACACCTTC. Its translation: CASRDRANYGYTF.

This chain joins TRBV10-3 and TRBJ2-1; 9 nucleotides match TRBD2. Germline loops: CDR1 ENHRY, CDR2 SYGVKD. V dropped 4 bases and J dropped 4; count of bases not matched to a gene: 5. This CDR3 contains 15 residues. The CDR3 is CAISGWLAGYNEQFF. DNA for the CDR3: TGTGCCATCAGTGGTTGGCTAGCGGGGTACAATGAGCAGTTCTTC.

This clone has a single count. DNA of the CDR3: TGTGCCAGCAGCCCTTATCGAGTAGCGGGAGGGTATGAGCAGTTCTTC. Its translation: CASSPYRVAGGYEQFF. The chain has TRBV7-8 and TRBJ2-1, with 11 bases lining up with TRBD2. CDR1 and CDR2 (germline): SGHVS, FQNEAQ. Trimming took 5 bases from V and 8 from J; bases not matched to a gene: 11. This CDR3 region has 16 residues.

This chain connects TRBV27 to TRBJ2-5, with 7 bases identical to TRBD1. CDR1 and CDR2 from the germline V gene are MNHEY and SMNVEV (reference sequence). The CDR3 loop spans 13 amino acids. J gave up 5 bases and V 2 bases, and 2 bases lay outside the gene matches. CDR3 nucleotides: TGTGCCAGCAGTTTACAGGGGGTGGAGACCCAGTACTTC. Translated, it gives CASSLQGVETQYF.

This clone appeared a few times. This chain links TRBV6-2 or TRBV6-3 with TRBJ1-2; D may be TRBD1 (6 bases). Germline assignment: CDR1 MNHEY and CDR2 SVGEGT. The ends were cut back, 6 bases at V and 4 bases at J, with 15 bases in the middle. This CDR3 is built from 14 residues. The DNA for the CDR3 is TGTGCCAGCAGCCAGACAGGTGGAGTCTATGGCTACACCTTC. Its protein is CASSQTGGVYGYTF.

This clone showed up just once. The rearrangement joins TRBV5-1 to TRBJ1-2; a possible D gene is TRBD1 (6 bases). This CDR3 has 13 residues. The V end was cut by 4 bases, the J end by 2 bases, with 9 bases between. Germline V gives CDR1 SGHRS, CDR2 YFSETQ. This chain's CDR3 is CASSPGQNYGYTF. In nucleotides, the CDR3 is TGCGCCAGCAGCCCGGGACAAAACTATGGCTACACCTTC.

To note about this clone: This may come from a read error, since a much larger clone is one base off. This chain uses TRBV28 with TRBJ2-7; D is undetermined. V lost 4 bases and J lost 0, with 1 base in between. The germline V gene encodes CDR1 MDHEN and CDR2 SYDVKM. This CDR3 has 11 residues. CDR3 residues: CASSSSYEQYF. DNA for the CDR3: TGTGCCAGCAGTTCCTCCTACGAGCAGTACTTC.

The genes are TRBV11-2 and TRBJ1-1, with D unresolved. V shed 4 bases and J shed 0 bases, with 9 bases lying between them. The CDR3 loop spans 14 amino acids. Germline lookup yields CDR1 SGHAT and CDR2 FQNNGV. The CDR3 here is CASSSDGMNTEAFF. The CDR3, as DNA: TGTGCCAGCAGCTCGGACGGCATGAACACTGAAGCTTTCTTT.

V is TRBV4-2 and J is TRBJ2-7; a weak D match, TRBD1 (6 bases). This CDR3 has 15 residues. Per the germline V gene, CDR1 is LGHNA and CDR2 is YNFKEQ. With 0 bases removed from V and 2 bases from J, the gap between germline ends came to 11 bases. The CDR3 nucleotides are TGTGCCAGCAGCCAAGAGCACAGGGTAGCCTACGAGCAGTACTTC. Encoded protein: CASSQEHRVAYEQYF.